This TCR beta chain came from a study of cytomegalovirus exposure and HLA in healthy donors. Study-wide context: Sequencing of some 200 million T cells in an earlier analysis found under 120 million unique TCR beta sequences.

On this clone: Its target is not known.

Notes on the study in general: A few V segments could not be told apart, such as TRBV6-2 and TRBV6-3, and were left out. A later analysis linked a missense variant in DCLRE1C to the trimming of TCR beta V and J genes. There were around 160 TCR beta chains listed as cytomegalovirus-associated.

Vbeta (60) and Jbeta (13) primers were used in the PCR. Sequencing used immunoSEQ multiplex PCR; TCRdb keeps in-frame clones, though not all of them. The data show over 150,000 clones, around 80% seen once. The germline gives CDR1 LNHNV, CDR2 YYDKDF (reference sequence). V gave up 1 base and J gave up 5 bases, with 11 bases separating them. The CDR3 sequence is 14 residues long. The chain employs TRBV15 and TRBJ2-5; D possibly corresponds to TRBD2 (6 bases). This TCR derives from a woman in her fifties or sixties in good health and CMV-seropositive. The sequenced sample was PBMCs. As DNA, the CDR3 is TGTGCCACCAGCAGAGCGGAGGGTGGGGAGACCCAGTACTTC. It is translated as CATSRAEGGETQYF.